This TCR beta chain was recorded in a study of cytomegalovirus exposure and HLA in healthy donors. The PCR had 60 Vbeta and 13 Jbeta primers. TCRdb's copy holds only in-frame clones and misses some; the assay was immunoSEQ multiplex PCR. The sample gives approximately 170,000 clones, roughly two thirds of which show up once; 5% to 6.5% is in the top ten. The V gene's germline CDR1 is MNHNS and CDR2 SASEGT. The CDR3 loop spans 13 amino acids. The sample was PBMCs. The J gene is TRBJ2-5, the V gene TRBV6-1; no firm D call. TRBJ2-7 explains the end of the DNA better; the J call may be wrong. The sequence was obtained from a young woman in good health and CMV-seropositive. CDR3 DNA: TGTGCCAGCAGTGAAGCCCCCAGGTACGAGCAGTACTTC. The encoded protein is CASSEAPRYEQYF.